The rows below give T cell receptor beta chains drawn from one sample of a study of shared T cell receptors in the human thymus. Sequencing used immunoSEQ multiplex PCR; TCRdb keeps in-frame clones, though not all of them. The repertoire holds roughly 500,000 clones, with 70% to 80% as singletons. The same data also contributed to another study, on human thymus T cells.

Sequencing was carried out using thymocytes. These receptors all stem from a boy in the first two years of life with a congenital heart defect. The CDR3 runs from the conserved cysteine through the conserved F or W. The D gene is left open where the match is weak. A clone size is listed for some rows: how often the clone was seen (once, few, many), or a class if it is expanded.

DNA	CDR3	V	J	size	D
TGTGCCAGCAGCTTGTTGCTGGACAGACACGACCCCCTAAGCTCCTACGAGCAGTACTTC	CASSLLLDRHDPLSSYEQYF	TRBV7-8	TRBJ2-7	-	-
TGTGCCAGCAGGAGGGACAGGGGAGGAAGCTACACCTTC	CASRRDRGGSYTF	TRBV6-1	TRBJ1-2	-	TRBD1
TGTGCCAGCAGTTCTCTAGCGGGAGGTGGGTCCTACGAGCAGTACTTC	CASSSLAGGGSYEQYF	TRBV27	TRBJ2-7	-	TRBD2
TGTGCCATCAGTCCTAAAGGGGGGGAAGGGCTCTACGAGCAGTACTTC	CAISPKGGEGLYEQYF	TRBV10-3	TRBJ2-7	-	-
TGTGCCAGCAGCTTCAATCGTGGCAGAAACTACGAGCAGTACTTC	CASSFNRGRNYEQYF	TRBV7-9	TRBJ2-7	-	-
TGTGCCAGCAGCTTAAGGGGTACTAGCGGGAGGTGGACCGGGGAGCTGTTTTTT	CASSLRGTSGRWTGELFF	TRBV7-3	TRBJ2-2	-	TRBD2
TGTGCCAGCAGCCACCTAACCGGGACAGCCTACTTC	CASSHLTGTAYF	TRBV7-9	TRBJ2-7	-	TRBD1
TGTGCCAGCAGCTTGGCCGACAGAAACACTGAAGCTTTCTTT	CASSLADRNTEAFF	TRBV5-6	TRBJ1-1	-	-
TGTGCCAGCAGCCAAGATATAGGTACTAGTACCGCAGATACGCAGTATTTT	CASSQDIGTSTADTQYF	TRBV4-2	TRBJ2-3	-	-
TGTGCCAGCAGCTTAGCCAGCAGGGCCAATGAGCAGTTCTTC	CASSLASRANEQFF	TRBV7-2	TRBJ2-1	-	-
TGTGCCAGCAGCTTAACGTCGGCTAGCGGGAGAGGTCGATCCAGGCAGTTCTTC	CASSLTSASGRGRSRQFF	TRBV7-3	TRBJ2-1	-	TRBD2
TGTGCCAGCAGCTTCGGTAACTATGGCTACACCTTC	CASSFGNYGYTF	TRBV11-3	TRBJ1-2	-	-
TGTGCCAGCAGTGGGACTAGCGGGAGCGTCCACACCTACGAGCAGTACTTC	CASSGTSGSVHTYEQYF	TRBV2	TRBJ2-7	-	TRBD2
TGTGCCTGGAACGACGGACAGGGTGACACCTTC	CAWNDGQGDTF	TRBV30	TRBJ1-2	-	TRBD1
TGTGCTAGTGGTTTGCCAGATTACGTGGCGGGGGTTTACACTGAAGCTTTCTTT	CASGLPDYVAGVYTEAFF	TRBV12-5	TRBJ1-1	-	-
TGTGCCGGCTTGGGGACAGGGGCGGAGACCCAGTACTTC	CAGLGTGAETQYF	TRBV6-1	TRBJ2-5	-	TRBD1
TGTGCCAGCAGTTCCAGCAGGCTCCAAGAGACCCAGTACTTC	CASSSSRLQETQYF	TRBV27	TRBJ2-5	-	-
TGCGCCAGCAGCTTGGACGGGGGACCCTCGTCCTACGAGCAGTACTTC	CASSLDGGPSSYEQYF	TRBV5-1	TRBJ2-7	-	-
TGTGCCAGCAGCTTAATGGGAACTCGGGAGGTCAATGAGCAGTTCTTC	CASSLMGTREVNEQFF	TRBV7-2	TRBJ2-1	few	TRBD2
TGTGCCAGCCAGGACAGCGGGAACACTGAAGCTTTCTTT	CASQDSGNTEAFF	TRBV2	TRBJ1-1	-	-
TGTGCCAGCAGCCGAGCGGAGTCCGTTGAAAAACTGTTTTTT	CASSRAESVEKLFF	TRBV5-6	TRBJ1-4	-	-
TGCAGCGCCGTGGGACAGGGAAACTACGAGCAGTACTTC	CSAVGQGNYEQYF	TRBV29-1	TRBJ2-7	-	TRBD1
TGTGCTAGCAGCTTTCGGGACACCTATGGCTACACCTTC	CASSFRDTYGYTF	TRBV7-7	TRBJ1-2	few	-
TGTGCCAGCTCACTCACCACCTCACTAGCGGGAGGGCCTTACGAGCAGTACTTC	CASSLTTSLAGGPYEQYF	TRBV18	TRBJ2-7	-	TRBD2
TGCGCCAGCAGCCGACATCAGGGCCATGGCTACACCTTC	CASSRHQGHGYTF	TRBV4-1	TRBJ1-2	-	-
TGTGCCAGCAGTCCGCCAACCCTTAGGACAGGGGGCGGCGACGAGCAGTACTTC	CASSPPTLRTGGGDEQYF	TRBV27	TRBJ2-7	-	TRBD1
TGTGCCAGCACCATCCCACGGCCTCGGCGGGGTGAAAAACTGTTTTTT	CASTIPRPRRGEKLFF	TRBV28	TRBJ1-4	-	-
TGTGCCAGCAGCTTGGCCGGGAGCGGGAGGGCCCTCACAGATACGCAGTATTTT	CASSLAGSGRALTDTQYF	TRBV5-4	TRBJ2-3	-	TRBD2
TGTGCCAGCAGCGACGGACAGGGAGGGTTTAGCACCGGGGAGCTGTTTTTT	CASSDGQGGFSTGELFF	TRBV11-3	TRBJ2-2	-	-
TGTGCCAGCAGCCAAGGCATGGACAGGGTCCCTTTCTGGGGCTACACCTTC	CASSQGMDRVPFWGYTF	TRBV14	TRBJ1-2	-	TRBD1
TGCAGCGTTGCGCGTGGTGCCAAAAACATTCAGTACTTC	CSVARGAKNIQYF	TRBV29-1	TRBJ2-4	few	-
TGTGCCAGCAGTTTCCTGCTTCCCAGGGGTGCCCCCAATGAGCAGTTCTTC	CASSFLLPRGAPNEQFF	TRBV27	TRBJ2-1	-	-
TGCGCCAGCACACAAACGCCCTTCTATGGCTACACCTTC	CASTQTPFYGYTF	TRBV5-1	TRBJ1-2	-	-
TGCGCCAGCAGTGAGTCCCCCCAGGGCGAGCAGTACTTC	CASSESPQGEQYF	TRBV10-1	TRBJ2-7	-	-
TGTGCCAGCAGTTCCTCTTTCGGGGGGCCCTCCTACGAGCAGTACTTC	CASSSSFGGPSYEQYF	TRBV27	TRBJ2-7	-	-
TGTGCCAGCAGCCAAGAAGAGGCGGGGGGTTACACCTTC	CASSQEEAGGYTF	TRBV4-2	TRBJ1-2	-	-
TGTGCCTGGAGTGTTAGACTACCTTACAATGAGCAGTTCTTC	CAWSVRLPYNEQFF	TRBV30	TRBJ2-1	-	-
TGCGCCAGCAGCTTACCTCCGGGACTAGCGGGAGGTCCGGCCTACGAGCAGTACTTC	CASSLPPGLAGGPAYEQYF	TRBV5-1	TRBJ2-7	-	TRBD2
TGCGCCAGCAGCGCGGGACGCCTCTACAATGAGCAGTTCTTC	CASSAGRLYNEQFF	TRBV5-1	TRBJ2-1	-	-
TGTGCCAGCTCATTCGACTCCTCCTACGAGCAGTACTTC	CASSFDSSYEQYF	TRBV18	TRBJ2-7	-	-